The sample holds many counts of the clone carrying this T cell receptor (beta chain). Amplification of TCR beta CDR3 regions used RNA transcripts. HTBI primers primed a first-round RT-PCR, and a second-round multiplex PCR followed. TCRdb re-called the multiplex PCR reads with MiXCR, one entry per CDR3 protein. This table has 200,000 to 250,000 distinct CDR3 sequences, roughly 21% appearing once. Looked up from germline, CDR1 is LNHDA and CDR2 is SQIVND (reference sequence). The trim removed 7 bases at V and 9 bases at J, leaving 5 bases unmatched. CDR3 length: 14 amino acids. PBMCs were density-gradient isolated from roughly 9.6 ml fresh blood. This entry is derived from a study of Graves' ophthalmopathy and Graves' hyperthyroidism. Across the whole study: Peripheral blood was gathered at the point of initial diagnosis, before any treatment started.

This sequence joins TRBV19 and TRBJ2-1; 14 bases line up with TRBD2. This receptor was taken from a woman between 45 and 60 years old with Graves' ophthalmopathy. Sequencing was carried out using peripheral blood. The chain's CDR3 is CASMTSGRVGEQFF. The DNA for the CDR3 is TGTGCCAGTATGACTAGCGGGAGGGTTGGTGAGCAGTTCTTC.